A single sample gave rise to the 28 T cell receptor beta chains below, sequenced in a study of blood T cell repertoires in COVID-19. Data came from immunoSEQ multiplex PCR; TCRdb stores just in-frame clones and leaves some out. This table holds roughly 150,000 clones, roughly 90% found once. The source material was peripheral blood. The receptors originated from a man aged 55-75 years with acute or convalescent COVID-19.

This clone was detected only once. The CDR3 reads CASSPVLGACYGYTF. CDR3 DNA: TGTGCCAGCAGCCCCGTTCTGGGGGCTTGTTATGGCTACACCTTC. This sequence joins TRBV5-7 and TRBJ1-2; possibly TRBD1 for D (6 bases). TRBV5-7 is classed as an ORF, of uncertain function. This CDR3 has 15 amino acids. Trimming cost V 4 bases and J 5 bases, with 18 bases left between them.

The chain carries TRBV7-3 and TRBJ1-1; 7 positions match TRBD1. This CDR3 contains 16 residues. Germline CDR1 SGHTA, CDR2 FQGTGA. Losses at the gene ends were 4 bases for V and 0 bases for J; bases not matched to a gene: 8. This CDR3 is CASSSSGTEMNTEAFF. The CDR3 coding sequence is TGTGCCAGCAGCTCCTCCGGGACAGAAATGAACACTGAAGCTTTCTTT. Full variable domain (remainder filled in from reference TRBV7-3 and TRBJ1-1): GAGVSQTPSNKVTEKGKYVELRCDPISGHTALYWYRQSLGQGPEFLIYFQGTGAADDSGLPNDRFFAVRPEGSVSTLKIQRTERGDSAVYLCASSSSGTEMNTEAFFGQGTRLTVV.

This chain joins TRBV7-6 and TRBJ2-3, with 8 bases aligning to TRBD1. J lost 1 base, V lost 3 bases, and 0 bases had no gene match. Germline values: CDR1 SGHVS, CDR2 FNYEAQ. CDR3 length equals 14 residues. CDR3 residues: CASSLTGGTDTQYF. CDR3 bases: TGTGCCAGCAGCTTGACAGGGGGCACAGATACGCAGTATTTT.

This clone was seen a handful of times. CDR3 region: CASSYSPGTGELFF. The CDR3 nucleotides read TGTGCCAGCAGTTACTCGCCGGGCACCGGGGAGCTGTTTTTT. The chain links TRBV6-2 or TRBV6-3 to TRBJ2-2; unclear D gene. Germline CDR1 MNHEY, CDR2 SVGEGT. Trimming pared 0 bases from V and 4 bases from J, leaving 6 bases between. The CDR3 length is 14 residues.

The genes are TRBV19 and TRBJ2-3; D ambiguous. The CDR3 runs to 14 residues. The V and J ends lost 8 bases and 0 bases respectively, with 12 bases between them. Germline loops: CDR1 LNHDA, CDR2 SQIVND (reference sequence). For the CDR3, the DNA is TGTGCCAGTCGGAAGCGTTCTAGCACAGATACGCAGTATTTT. The encoded protein is CASRKRSSTDTQYF.

This sequence joins TRBV27 and TRBJ1-4, with 7 positions matching TRBD1. The J segment lost 8 bases and the V segment lost 5 bases, leaving 11 bases of the junction unmatched. CDR3 length: 15 residues. Germline lookup yields CDR1 MNHEY and CDR2 SMNVEV (reference sequence). The CDR3 region has the DNA TGTGCCAGCAGTCGAAAACGACAGGGTCGCGAAAAACTGTTTTTT. This sequence encodes CASSRKRQGREKLFF.

The chain has TRBV5-1 and TRBJ1-4, with D possibly matching TRBD1 (6 bases). The CDR3 runs 15 residues. CDR1 and CDR2 (germline): SGHRS, YFSETQ. V lost 4 bases, J lost 5 bases, and 15 bases lay in between. In DNA form, the CDR3 reads TGCGCCAGCAGCGGGGGCCCCGCAGGGAATGAAAAACTGTTTTTT. Residues: CASSGGPAGNEKLFF. Using reference TRBV5-1 and TRBJ1-4 for the parts outside the CDR3, the full variable domain is KAGVTQTPRYLIKTRGQQVTLSCSPISGHRSVSWYQQTPGQGLQFLFEYFSETQRNKGNFPGRFSGRQFSNSRSEMNVSTLELGDSALYLCASSGGPAGNEKLFFGSGTQLSVL.

Of note for this clone: An end of the junction does not agree with germline; a read error may underlie this. This chain connects TRBV5-8 to TRBJ2-7, with D unresolved. Germline CDR1 SGHTS, CDR2 YDEGEE. The CDR3 sequence is 16 residues long. CDR3 nucleotide sequence: TGTGCCAGCATCTTGTGGCAGACTGGCTTCTCTTACGAGCAGTACTTC. Encoded protein: CASILWQTGFSYEQYF.

The rearrangement uses TRBV7-9 and TRBJ1-3; TRBD1 matches 9 bases. CDR1 is SEHNR, CDR2 FQNEAQ, per germline (reference sequence). The CDR3 loop spans 14 amino acids. Losses at the gene ends were 5 bases for V and 2 bases for J; bases not matched to a gene: 1. Here the CDR3 DNA reads TGTGCCAGCAGCAGGGACAGGGCTGGAAACACCATATATTTT. Encoded protein: CASSRDRAGNTIYF.

V gene TRBV27 combines with J gene TRBJ2-3; 8 nucleotides agree with TRBD2. Germline trimming cut 1 base from V and 0 bases from J; bases unmatched to any gene: 6. CDR1 and CDR2 from the germline V gene are MNHEY and SMNVEV (reference sequence). The CDR3 has 17 residues. Here the CDR3 DNA reads TGTGCCAGCAGTTTATTGGCGGGGGGCCATAGCACAGATACGCAGTATTTT. The encoded protein is CASSLLAGGHSTDTQYF.

This sequence joins TRBV5-6 and TRBJ2-3, with 8 bases matching TRBD2. Germline lookup yields CDR1 SGHDT and CDR2 YYEEEE. CDR3 length: 14 amino acids. Trimming at V came to 5 bases and at J to 5 bases, leaving 7 bases not matched to a gene. The DNA of the CDR3 is TGTGCCAGCAGTAATCCAAGCGGGGGAGATACGCAGTATTTT. Translation gives CASSNPSGGDTQYF.

The chain employs TRBV4-1 and TRBJ2-3, with 11 bases matching TRBD2. J gave up 2 bases and V 4 bases, and 8 bases lay outside the gene matches. Germline V gene lookup returns CDR1 MGHRA and CDR2 YSYEKL. The CDR3 sequence is 17 residues long. CDR3 sequence: CASSPLIAGGPTDTQYF. The CDR3, as DNA: TGCGCCAGCAGCCCTCTAATAGCGGGGGGGCCCACAGATACGCAGTATTTT.

The rearrangement joins TRBV6-5 to TRBJ2-7; tentative D call: TRBD1 (5 bases). Germline V gene data show CDR1 as MNHEY and CDR2 as SVGAGI. The CDR3 sequence is 16 residues long. The V gene lost 0 bases and the J gene lost 0 bases, with 12 bases spanning the gap. In nucleotides, the CDR3 is TGTGCCAGCAGTTACTCAGGGGTCCTCGGCTCCTACGAGCAGTACTTC. It yields the protein CASSYSGVLGSYEQYF.

This sequence joins TRBV13 and TRBJ1-2, with 9 nucleotides matching TRBD1. CDR1 is PRHDT and CDR2 is FYEKMQ in the germline V gene (reference sequence). This CDR3 has 15 residues. J lost 7 bases, V lost 5 bases, and 11 bases had no gene match. The CDR3 sequence: CASSTLQGANSGYTF. The CDR3 DNA reads as TGTGCCAGCAGCACTCTACAGGGGGCGAATAGTGGCTACACCTTC.

This chain joins TRBV7-9 and TRBJ2-6; D is possibly TRBD1 (5 bases). The CDR3 loop spans 16 amino acids. Germline V gene lookup returns CDR1 SEHNR and CDR2 FQNEAQ (reference sequence). V dropped 8 bases and J dropped 0 bases, with 14 bases sitting between them. CDR3 sequence: CASLDRWSSGANVLTF. The CDR3, as DNA: TGTGCCAGCCTTGACAGATGGAGCTCTGGGGCCAACGTCCTGACTTTC.

The chain uses TRBV15 and TRBJ1-1; D possibly corresponds to TRBD1 (6 bases). V was clipped by 1 base and J by 5 bases, with 14 bases between them. Looked up from germline, CDR1 is LNHNV and CDR2 is YYDKDF (reference sequence). CDR3 length: 15 residues. The CDR3 coding sequence is TGTGCCACCAGCAGAGTTGGGGGAGGGGGGACTGAAGCTTTCTTT. Translating gives CATSRVGGGGTEAFF.

The chain employs TRBV24-1 and TRBJ2-7; D gene ambiguous. The CDR3 contains 15 residues. Germline V gene data show CDR1 as KGHDR and CDR2 as SFDVKD. V was clipped by 2 bases and J by 2 bases, with 12 bases between them. CDR3 sequence (DNA): TGTGCCACCAGTGATTCGGAGACTGTTACCTACGAGCAGTACTTC. It yields the protein CATSDSETVTYEQYF.

This chain uses TRBV19 with TRBJ2-7, with D perhaps matching TRBD1 (7 bases). The CDR3 runs to 15 residues. Trimming left V 9 bases short and J 3 bases short, with 21 bases between. Germline V lookup: CDR1 LNHDA, CDR2 SQIVND (reference sequence). The CDR3 DNA reads TGTGCCAGCCGAGCCAGGACAGGCGGGGACTACGAGCAGTACTTC. The encoded protein is CASRARTGGDYEQYF. Full variable domain (missing parts from reference TRBV19 and TRBJ2-7): DGGITQSPKYLFRKEGQNVTLSCEQNLNHDAMYWYRQDPGQGLRLIYYSQIVNDFQKGDIAEGYSVSREKKESFPLTVTSAQKNPTAFYLCASRARTGGDYEQYFGPGTRLTVT.

This chain joins TRBV2 and TRBJ1-1; TRBD1 might be the D (5 bases). Germline V gene data show CDR1 as SNHLY and CDR2 as FYNNEI. The CDR3 covers 14 residues. The V end was cut by 6 bases, the J end by 8 bases, with 19 bases between. CDR3 residues: CASRAPPGAREAFF. CDR3 in DNA: TGTGCCAGCAGAGCCCCTCCTGGGGCGCGAGAAGCTTTCTTT.

The rearrangement uses TRBV7-9 and TRBJ1-4, with D perhaps TRBD1 (6 bases). The V gene lost 1 base and the J gene lost 5 bases, with 11 bases spanning the gap. Germline loops: CDR1 SEHNR, CDR2 FQNEAQ (reference sequence). The CDR3 is made up of 15 amino acids. For the CDR3, the DNA is TGTGCCAGCAGCTTAGGAGCAGGGGCAAATGAAAAACTGTTTTTT. Protein sequence: CASSLGAGANEKLFF. The whole variable domain, remainder taken from reference TRBV7-9 and TRBJ1-4, is DTGVSQNPRHKITKRGQNVTFRCDPISEHNRLYWYRQTLGQGPEFLTYFQNEAQLEKSRLLSDRFSAERPKGSFSTLEIQRTEQGDSAMYLCASSLGAGANEKLFFGSGTQLSVL.

V is TRBV7-9 and J is TRBJ1-1; D unclear. V was cut by 4 bases and J by 2 bases, with 8 bases left in between. CDR1 and CDR2 from the germline V gene are SEHNR and FQNEAQ (reference sequence). The CDR3 runs to 13 residues. CDR3 loop: CASSSHSNTEAFF. The CDR3 coding sequence is TGTGCCAGCAGCTCCCACAGTAACACTGAAGCTTTCTTT.

V usage is TRBV4-1 and J usage is TRBJ2-7; 7 bases align to TRBD2. The CDR3 runs to 15 residues. Germline V lookup: CDR1 MGHRA, CDR2 YSYEKL. Germline trimming cut 4 bases from V and 2 bases from J; bases unmatched to any gene: 8. The CDR3 here is CASSPPAGQTYEQYF. Written as DNA, the CDR3 is TGCGCCAGCAGCCCCCCAGCGGGGCAGACCTACGAGCAGTACTTC.

This chain connects TRBV6-5 to TRBJ2-7, with TRBD1 identical over 7 bases. The CDR3 has 14 amino acids. Trimming removed 4 bases from V and 7 bases from J; junction bases left unmatched: 10. Germline CDR1 is MNHEY and CDR2 is SVGAGI. CDR3 residues: CASSSDRTWGEQYF. The CDR3 region has the DNA TGTGCCAGCAGTTCGGACAGGACATGGGGGGAGCAGTACTTC.

The sample holds one count of this clone. The CDR3 bases are TGTGCCAGCAGCAAAGAGGGTACAGGGGGACATGCAGTTAATTCACCCCTCCACTTT. This gives the protein CASSKEGTGGHAVNSPLHF. The chain links TRBV21-1 to TRBJ1-6; TRBD1, the table's D call, lacks a check against the DNA. TRBV21-1 is tagged as a pseudogene. The CDR3 is made up of 19 amino acids.

The genes are TRBV5-1 and TRBJ1-3, with D possibly being TRBD1 (6 bases). The length of the CDR3 is 16 residues. Trimming stripped 6 bases from V and 4 bases from J, with 20 bases between. Germline V gene sequence: CDR1 SGHRS, CDR2 YFSETQ. The CDR3 DNA is TGCGCCAGCACCGACGATACAGGGAATGGAGGAAACACCATATATTTT. Residues: CASTDDTGNGGNTIYF.

V gene TRBV5-4 combines with J gene TRBJ2-3, with TRBD2 matching 8 bases. The V gene end was trimmed by 2 bases and the J gene end by 1 base; junction bases not matched to a gene: 3. Germline CDR1 is SGHNT and CDR2 is YYREEE (reference sequence). The CDR3 spans 15 residues. The CDR3 DNA follows: TGTGCCAGCAGCTTAGCGGGGGCCGGCACAGATACGCAGTATTTT. Translating it yields CASSLAGAGTDTQYF.

The CDR3 loop is CASSFDINTEAFF. The DNA for the CDR3 is TGTGCCAGCAGCTTCGACATAAACACTGAAGCTTTCTTT. V is TRBV7-9 and J is TRBJ1-1; no reliable D call. This CDR3 is 13 amino acids long. Germline values: CDR1 SEHNR, CDR2 FQNEAQ (reference sequence). Trimming removed 3 bases from V and 2 bases from J, with 7 bases in between.

The chain links TRBV4-1 to TRBJ2-6, with no clear D. V lost 0 bases and J 0 bases, leaving 6 bases between the germline ends. The CDR3 spans 16 residues. From germline, CDR1 is MGHRA and CDR2 YSYEKL. The CDR3 DNA reads as TGCGCCAGCAGCCAAGAGTCGCGCTCTGGGGCCAACGTCCTGACTTTC. This codes for CASSQESRSGANVLTF.